The subject of this entry is one T cell receptor (beta chain). The antigen it binds to is not known. Sequencing relied on an Illumina HiSeq 2000. TCR beta cDNA libraries were made by 5'RACE template switching that added a universal primer site and unique molecular identifiers. cDNA synthesis was primed from the TCR beta constant segment, followed by two successive PCR amplification steps. In the authors' own workflow: MIGEC was used to demultiplex reads and group the reads by UMI, and MiTCR was used to assemble and quantify clonotypes. To exclude erroneous sequences, only TCR cDNA sequences supported by at least two reads were retained. Downstream repertoire analysis used the tcR package, and clonotypes were matched across fractions by CDR3 nucleotide sequence plus V segment. VDJmatch was used to annotate antigen specificity against VDJdb, with one amino acid substitution allowed in CDR3. After TCRdb reprocessed the reads, each CDR3 protein sequence was kept as one row, without DNA. For this entry, the V and J calls and clone size follow TCRdb and not the study's own pipeline. This sample's table carries 30,000 or so distinct CDR3 sequences. The ten largest clonotypes hold over 45% of the sample.

The data are from a study of T cells expressing NK-cell markers (TCRdb year 2020). Context from the whole study: TCR beta-chain repertoires were profiled in sorted CD3+CD56+NKG2C+, CD3+CD56+NKG2C- and CD3+CD56-NKG2C+ T-cell subsets from about 8 donors. Among the eight sequenced donors, only one was HCMV-seronegative, while the other seven were HCMV-seropositive. Randomly selected healthy volunteers, three men and five women, were used as the eight sequenced donors. The libraries were sequenced on Illumina HiSeq 2000/2500, MiSeq or NextSeq, producing 2 x 150 bp reads.

Sequences MNHNS (CDR1) and SASEGT (CDR2) are obtained from the germline V gene. The CDR3 contains 15 residues, cysteine and phenylalanine counted. No DNA was logged. The study at large found these results: Those dominant clonotypes were again the most abundant among CD3+CD56-NKG2C+ cells in a handful of donors, at about 25-65%. For roughly 6 donors, the dominant CD3+CD56+NKG2C+ clonotypes were among the top 10 CD8+ clonotypes and accounted for roughly 1.0-7.5% of CD8+ T cells. Whether the expanded NKG2C-expressing T cell clones were specific for HCMV antigens remained unclear.

HCMV serostatus was determined by detecting HCMV-specific IgG in serum with a commercial ELISA kit. Peripheral blood mononuclear cells were isolated from blood by Ficoll density gradient centrifugation. Here the chain combines TRBV6-1 and TRBJ1-3. The sequence came from a woman aged 18-70 years in good health. Specimen: blood T cells: a sorted CD56 or NKG2C T cell subset, CD4+ or CD8+ T cells, or bulk PBMC T cells (not recorded which). The CDR3 region has the sequence CASSEVVGSGNTIYF.